Listed below are T cell receptor beta chains from one sample, sequenced in a study of cytomegalovirus exposure and HLA in healthy donors. Repertoires were generated with immunoSEQ multiplex PCR, while TCRdb's copy carries only in-frame clones and drops some. The sample lists 210,000 or so clones; just over 75% were seen once. Sequencing was done on a sample of PBMCs. The receptors shown here come from a woman aged 55-75 years in good health and CMV-seropositive. CDR3s include the opening cysteine and the closing phenylalanine or tryptophan. The order of the fields is V gene, D gene, clone size, J gene, CDR3 protein, CDR3 DNA. The D gene is left open where the match is weak. Where a row states a size, it is once, few, many or the class of an expanded clone; other rows omit it.

>TRBV7-2|NA|once|TRBJ2-5
CASSLRQGGETQYF
TGTGCCAGCAGCTTAAGGCAGGGAGGCGAGACCCAGTACTTC
>TRBV13|TRBD2|NA|TRBJ2-2
CASSKSGGANTGELFF
TGTGCCAGCAGCAAAAGCGGGGGCGCGAACACCGGGGAGCTGTTTTTT
>TRBV5-1|NA|once|TRBJ2-1
CASSAPTAYNEQFF
TGCGCCAGCAGCGCCCCGACAGCCTACAATGAGCAGTTCTTC
>TRBV10-3|TRBD1|NA|TRBJ2-7
CAISEGQGGEQYF
TGTGCCATCAGTGAGGGACAGGGGGGCGAGCAGTACTTC
>TRBV6-1|NA|NA|TRBJ1-2
CASSKRGYGYTF
TGTGCCAGCAGTAAAAGGGGGTATGGCTACACCTTC
>TRBV4-2|NA|NA|TRBJ2-7
CASSPGHRYEQYF
TGTGCCAGCAGCCCGGGACATCGGTACGAGCAGTACTTC
>TRBV4-1|TRBD2|NA|TRBJ2-1
CASSQPLAGHGPEQFF
TGCGCCAGCAGCCAACCCCTAGCGGGCCATGGTCCTGAGCAGTTCTTC
>TRBV9|TRBD2|NA|TRBJ2-1
CASSVLGLAGGFEQFF
TGTGCCAGCAGCGTTTTAGGACTAGCGGGAGGATTTGAGCAGTTCTTC
>TRBV30|NA|NA|TRBJ1-1
CAWSTGGTEAFF
TGTGCCTGGAGTACCGGGGGGACTGAAGCTTTCTTT
>TRBV2|NA|NA|TRBJ2-7
CASSVSLGGPEQYF
TGTGCCAGCAGTGTCTCGCTGGGGGGTCCCGAGCAGTACTTC
>TRBV7-2|TRBD1|NA|TRBJ2-2
CASSLVQGFAGELFF
TGTGCCAGCAGCTTAGTACAGGGGTTTGCCGGGGAGCTGTTTTTT
>TRBV10-3|TRBD1|NA|TRBJ1-1
CAITEAQGVNTEAFF
TGTGCCATCACCGAAGCCCAGGGGGTTAACACTGAAGCTTTCTTT
>TRBV6-5|NA|NA|TRBJ2-3
CASRRQRSTDTQYF
TGTGCCAGCAGGCGCCAGCGGAGCACAGATACGCAGTATTTT
>TRBV19|TRBD2|NA|TRBJ2-1
CATHGGRVGNEQFF
TGTGCCACCCATGGCGGGAGGGTTGGCAATGAGCAGTTCTTC
>TRBV2|NA|NA|TRBJ1-1
CASRVTANTEAFF
TGTGCCAGCAGGGTTACAGCGAACACTGAAGCTTTCTTT
>TRBV6-5|NA|NA|TRBJ1-6
CASSFSTAMSSPLHF
TGTGCCAGCAGTTTTTCGACAGCTATGAGTTCACCCCTCCACTTT
>TRBV9|NA|NA|TRBJ1-1
CASSGPLWSGGTEAFF
TGTGCCAGCAGCGGACCGCTTTGGAGTGGTGGCACTGAAGCTTTCTTT
>TRBV25-1|NA|NA|TRBJ2-6
CASRGDSVLTF
TGTGCCAGCAGGGGTGACTCAGTCCTGACTTTC
>TRBV5-1|NA|NA|TRBJ2-1
CASCLEKVYNEQFF
TGCGCCAGCTGTTTAGAAAAAGTCTACAATGAGCAGTTCTTC
>TRBV29-1|TRBD2|NA|TRBJ2-7
CSLREIDYEQYF
TGCAGCCTGCGGGAGATTGACTACGAGCAGTACTTC
>TRBV5-1|NA|NA|TRBJ2-3
CASSLTPPDTQYF
TGCGCCAGCAGCTTGACACCGCCAGATACGCAGTATTTT
>TRBV10-2|TRBD1|NA|TRBJ1-4
CASSPGQPGEKLFF
TGCGCCAGCAGTCCGGGACAGCCGGGTGAAAAACTGTTTTTT
>TRBV7-8|TRBD2|NA|TRBJ2-6
CASSLDGGSIGGANVLTF
TGTGCCAGCAGCTTAGACGGCGGGAGTATCGGTGGGGCCAACGTCCTGACTTTC
>TRBV19|NA|few|TRBJ2-1
CASSMEWSRNEQFF
TGTGCCAGTAGTATGGAGTGGAGTAGAAATGAGCAGTTCTTC
>TRBV15|TRBD1|NA|TRBJ1-4
CATSRSQGAPEKLFF
TGTGCCACCAGCAGATCACAGGGGGCGCCCGAAAAACTGTTTTTT
>TRBV6-5|TRBD1|NA|TRBJ1-5
CASMEGRGHNQPQHF
TGTGCCAGCATGGAGGGCAGGGGGCACAATCAGCCCCAGCATTTT
>TRBV11-2|TRBD1|few|TRBJ1-2
CASSLPTGTGVTYGYTF
TGTGCCAGCAGCCTACCGACCGGGACAGGGGTTACCTATGGCTACACCTTC
>TRBV5-4|NA|once|TRBJ2-7
CASSPDPGPYEQYF
TGTGCCAGCAGCCCAGACCCTGGGCCCTACGAGCAGTACTTC
>TRBV15|TRBD1|NA|TRBJ1-5
CATSIGPGQGRRQPQHF
TGTGCCACCAGCATAGGACCGGGACAGGGAAGGAGACAGCCCCAGCATTTT
>TRBV7-8|NA|NA|TRBJ1-1
CASSLSQANTEAFF
TGTGCCAGCAGCTTAAGCCAGGCGAACACTGAAGCTTTCTTT
>TRBV2|NA|NA|TRBJ1-1
CASSGAVMNTEAFF
TGTGCCAGCAGTGGTGCGGTAATGAACACTGAAGCTTTCTTT
>TRBV28|TRBD1|NA|TRBJ1-4
CASSLPDREPEKLFF
TGTGCCAGCAGTTTACCCGACAGGGAACCTGAAAAACTGTTTTTT
>TRBV5-8|TRBD1|NA|TRBJ2-6
CASSDRVSRGANVLTF
TGTGCCAGCAGCGACAGGGTCTCGAGAGGGGCCAACGTCCTGACTTTC
>TRBV4-2|TRBD2|NA|TRBJ2-5
CASSPRTSGEETQYF
TGTGCCAGCAGCCCCCGGACTAGCGGGGAAGAGACCCAGTACTTC
>TRBV5-1|TRBD1|NA|TRBJ1-1
CASTPGGQGRTEAFF
TGCGCCAGCACCCCCGGTGGACAGGGAAGAACTGAAGCTTTCTTT
>TRBV5-1|TRBD2|NA|TRBJ2-5
CASSMGLAEETQYF
TGCGCCAGCAGCATGGGACTAGCCGAAGAGACCCAGTACTTC
>TRBV5-4|NA|few|TRBJ1-2
CASSTNRGNSYGYTF
TGTGCCAGCAGCACTAATCGAGGGAACTCCTATGGCTACACCTTC
>TRBV25-1|TRBD1|NA|TRBJ1-2
CASSAFSGTGGRYGYTF
TGTGCCAGCAGTGCCTTTTCCGGGACAGGGGGTCGGTATGGCTACACCTTC
>TRBV18|TRBD2|NA|TRBJ2-7
CASSRGGTQTYEQYF
TGTGCCAGCTCACGCGGGGGGACCCAAACCTACGAGCAGTACTTC
>TRBV11-3|NA|NA|TRBJ2-7
CASSLNHIEQYF
TGTGCCAGCAGCTTAAATCACATCGAGCAGTACTTC
>TRBV10-1|NA|NA|TRBJ2-7
CASSDTRLEQYF
TGCGCCAGCAGCGACACCCGGCTCGAGCAGTACTTC